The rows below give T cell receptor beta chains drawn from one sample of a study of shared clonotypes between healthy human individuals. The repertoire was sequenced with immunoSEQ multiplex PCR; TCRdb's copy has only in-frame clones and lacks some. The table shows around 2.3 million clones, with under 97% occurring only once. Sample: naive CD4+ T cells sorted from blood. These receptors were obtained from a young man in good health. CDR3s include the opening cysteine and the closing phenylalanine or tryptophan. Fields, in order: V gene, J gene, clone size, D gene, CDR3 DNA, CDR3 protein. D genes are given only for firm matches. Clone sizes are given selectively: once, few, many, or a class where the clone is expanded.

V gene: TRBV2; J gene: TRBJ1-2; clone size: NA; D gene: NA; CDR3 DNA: TGTGCCAGCAGTGAACGGGGCGGGTCTGTGTCCTACACCTTC; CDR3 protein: CASSERGGSVSYTF
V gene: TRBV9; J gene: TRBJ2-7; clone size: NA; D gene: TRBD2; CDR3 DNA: TGTGCCAGCAGCGTAACTAGCGGGGGTTACGAGCAGTACTTC; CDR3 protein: CASSVTSGGYEQYF
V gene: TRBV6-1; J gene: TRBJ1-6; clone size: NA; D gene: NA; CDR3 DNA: TGTGCCAGCAGTGTTGGAATTAATTCACCCCTCCACTTT; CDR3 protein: CASSVGINSPLHF
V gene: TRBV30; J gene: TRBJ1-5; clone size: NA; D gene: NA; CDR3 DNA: TGTGCCCTCGGAAGAGAGGGCAATCAGCCCCAGCATTTT; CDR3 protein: CALGREGNQPQHF
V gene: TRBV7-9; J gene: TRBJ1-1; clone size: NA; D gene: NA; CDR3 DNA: TGTGCCAGCAGCTTATCTGGGATGAACACTGAAGCTTTCTTT; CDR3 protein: CASSLSGMNTEAFF
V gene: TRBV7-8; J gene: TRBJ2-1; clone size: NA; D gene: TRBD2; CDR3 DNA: TGTGCCAGCAGCTTCGCAAGCGGGATGTGGAATGAGCAGTTCTTC; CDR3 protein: CASSFASGMWNEQFF
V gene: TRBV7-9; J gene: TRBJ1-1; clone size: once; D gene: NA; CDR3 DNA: TGTGCCAGCAGCCGCCGGGGGGGAAACACTGAAGCTTTCTTT; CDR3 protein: CASSRRGGNTEAFF
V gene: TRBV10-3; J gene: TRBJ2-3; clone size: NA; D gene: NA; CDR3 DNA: TGTGCCATCAGTGGTGGTCAGGGACGCACAGATACGCAGTATTTT; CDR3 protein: CAISGGQGRTDTQYF
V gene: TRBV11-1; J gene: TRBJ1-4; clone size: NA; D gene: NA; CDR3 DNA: TGTGCCAGCAGCGATAATGAAAAACTGTTTTTT; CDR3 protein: CASSDNEKLFF
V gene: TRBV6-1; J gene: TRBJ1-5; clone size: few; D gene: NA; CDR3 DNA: TGTGCCAGCAGCCAGATTGGGGGGCAGCCCCAGCATTTT; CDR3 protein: CASSQIGGQPQHF
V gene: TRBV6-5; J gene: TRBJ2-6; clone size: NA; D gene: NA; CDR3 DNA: TGTGCCAGCAGTTACGCGCAGTCTGGGGCCAACGTCCTGACTTTC; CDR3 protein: CASSYAQSGANVLTF
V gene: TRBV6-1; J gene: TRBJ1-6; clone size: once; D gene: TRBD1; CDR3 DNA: TGTGCCAGCAGGGGACAGGGGGTAAGGTCACCCCTCCACTTT; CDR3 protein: CASRGQGVRSPLHF
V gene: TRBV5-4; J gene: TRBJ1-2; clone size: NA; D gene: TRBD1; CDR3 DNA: TGTGCCAGCAGCTTGGGACAGGGAAGTGGGTATGGCTACACCTTC; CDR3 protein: CASSLGQGSGYGYTF
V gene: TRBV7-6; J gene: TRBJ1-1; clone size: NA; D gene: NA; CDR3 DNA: TGTGCCAGCAGCCTTTGGGGCCCCGGGGAAATGGTGTACACTGAAGCTTTCTTT; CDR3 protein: CASSLWGPGEMVYTEAFF
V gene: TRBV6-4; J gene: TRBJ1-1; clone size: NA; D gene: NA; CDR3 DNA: TGTGCCAGCAGCGCCCTGGCCGGGAACACTGAAGCTTTCTTT; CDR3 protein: CASSALAGNTEAFF
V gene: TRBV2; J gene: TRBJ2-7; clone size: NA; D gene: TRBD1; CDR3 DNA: TGTGCCAGCCACGGACAGGGAACGGGCGAGCAGTACTTC; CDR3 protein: CASHGQGTGEQYF
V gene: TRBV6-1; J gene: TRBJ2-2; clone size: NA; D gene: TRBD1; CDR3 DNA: TGTGCCAGCAGTCGGGACAGGGGAACCGGGGAGCTGTTTTTT; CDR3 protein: CASSRDRGTGELFF
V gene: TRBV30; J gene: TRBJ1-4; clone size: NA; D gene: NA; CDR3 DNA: TGTGCCTGGAGTTCCCCGGTGGAGGGAGGAAAACTGTTTTTT; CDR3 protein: CAWSSPVEGGKLFF
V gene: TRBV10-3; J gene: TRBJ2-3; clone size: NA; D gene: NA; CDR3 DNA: TGTGCCATCAGTGCACCGACTAATTACGGCACAGATACGCAGTATTTT; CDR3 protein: CAISAPTNYGTDTQYF
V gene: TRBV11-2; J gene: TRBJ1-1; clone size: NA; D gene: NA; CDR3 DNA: TGTGCCAGCAGCCTACAGGGCGGTGGGGCTTTCTTT; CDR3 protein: CASSLQGGGAFF
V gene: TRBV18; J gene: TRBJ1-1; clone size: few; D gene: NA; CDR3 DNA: TGTGCCAGCTCCCCTAATTGGGTGAACACTGAAGCTTTCTTT; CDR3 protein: CASSPNWVNTEAFF
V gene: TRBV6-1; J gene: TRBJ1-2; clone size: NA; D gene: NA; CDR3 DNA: TGTGCCAGCACCGGAACAGGGTACTATGGCTACACCTTC; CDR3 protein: CASTGTGYYGYTF
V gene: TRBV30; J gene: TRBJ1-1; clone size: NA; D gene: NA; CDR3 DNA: TGTGCCTGGAGTGTAGGCGGGAACACTGAAGCTTTCTTT; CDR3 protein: CAWSVGGNTEAFF
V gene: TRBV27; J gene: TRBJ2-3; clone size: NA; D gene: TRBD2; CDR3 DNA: TGTGCCAGCAGCTCTAATAGCGGGAGGGCCGCGAATACGCAGTATTTT; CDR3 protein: CASSSNSGRAANTQYF
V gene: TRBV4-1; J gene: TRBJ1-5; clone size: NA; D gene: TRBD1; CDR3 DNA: TGCGCCAGCAGCCAAAAGGGGGGACAGGGGGACAATCAGCCCCAGCATTTT; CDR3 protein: CASSQKGGQGDNQPQHF
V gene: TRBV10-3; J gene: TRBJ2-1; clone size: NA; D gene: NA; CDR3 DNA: TGTGCCATCAGTGAGTACGGGCGGAACAATGAGCAGTTCTTC; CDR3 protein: CAISEYGRNNEQFF
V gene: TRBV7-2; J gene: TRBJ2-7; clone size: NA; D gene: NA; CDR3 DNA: TGTGCCAGCAGCTTAGCGATGGGAATCGAGCAGTACTTC; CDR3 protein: CASSLAMGIEQYF
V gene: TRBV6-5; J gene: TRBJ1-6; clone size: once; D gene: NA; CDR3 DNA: TGTGCCAGCAGTTATCGGGCAGTCAGGGGTTCACCCCTCCACTTT; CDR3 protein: CASSYRAVRGSPLHF
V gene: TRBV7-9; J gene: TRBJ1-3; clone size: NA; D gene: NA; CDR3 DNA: TGTGCCAGCAGCTTAGATTTAAACACCATATATTTT; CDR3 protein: CASSLDLNTIYF
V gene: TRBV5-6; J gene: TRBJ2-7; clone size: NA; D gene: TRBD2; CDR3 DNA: TGTGCCAGCAGCTTGGGGCTAGCGGGAGTCGAGCAGTACTTC; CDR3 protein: CASSLGLAGVEQYF
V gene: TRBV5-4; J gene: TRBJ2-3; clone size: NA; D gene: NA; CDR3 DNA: TGTGCCACAGACCGCAGGGGCACAGATACGCAGTATTTT; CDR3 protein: CATDRRGTDTQYF
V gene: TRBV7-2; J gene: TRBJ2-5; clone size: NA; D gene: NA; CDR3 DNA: TGTGCCAGCAGCTTAAGGGTAGCGGAGGGGGCAGAGACCCAGTACTTC; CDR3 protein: CASSLRVAEGAETQYF
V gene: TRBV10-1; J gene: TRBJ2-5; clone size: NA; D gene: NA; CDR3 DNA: TGCGCCAGCAGTGATGGGATCTTAGGAGAGACCCAGTACTTC; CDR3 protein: CASSDGILGETQYF
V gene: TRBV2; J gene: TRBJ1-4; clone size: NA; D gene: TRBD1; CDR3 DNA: TGTGCCAGCAGTGAAGGGACAGGGGGCGTAGGAAAACTGTTTTTT; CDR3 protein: CASSEGTGGVGKLFF
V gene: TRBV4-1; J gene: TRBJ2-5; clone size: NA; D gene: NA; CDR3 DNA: TGCGCCAGCAGCCCAATCAGGGGCGGACCCCAGGGTATGGAGACCCAGTACTTC; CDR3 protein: CASSPIRGGPQGMETQYF
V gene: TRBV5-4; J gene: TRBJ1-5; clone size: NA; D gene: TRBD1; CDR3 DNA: TGTGCCAGCAGCGCGACAGGGAGCAATCAGCCCCAGCATTTT; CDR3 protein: CASSATGSNQPQHF
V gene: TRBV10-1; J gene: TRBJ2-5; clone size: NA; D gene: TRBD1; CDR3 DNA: TGCGCCAGCAGTGAGTCGCACAGGGGAAGAGAGACCCAGTACTTC; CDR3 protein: CASSESHRGRETQYF
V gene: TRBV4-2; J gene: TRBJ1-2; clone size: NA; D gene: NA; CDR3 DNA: TGTGCCAGCAGCCAAGATCTCTCGGACCCCACAGCCCGTGGCTACACCTTC; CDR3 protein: CASSQDLSDPTARGYTF
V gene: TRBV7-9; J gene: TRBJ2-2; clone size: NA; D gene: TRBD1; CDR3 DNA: TGTGCCAGCAGCAAGGACAGGGGAGACGCCGGGGAGCTGTTTTTT; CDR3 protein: CASSKDRGDAGELFF
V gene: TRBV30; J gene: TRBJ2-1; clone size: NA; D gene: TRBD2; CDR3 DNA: TGTGCCTGGAGTCACGGGACTAGCTACAATGAGCAGTTCTTC; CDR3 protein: CAWSHGTSYNEQFF
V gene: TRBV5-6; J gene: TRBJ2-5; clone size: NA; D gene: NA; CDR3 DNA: TGTGCCAGCAGCATTGGATGGGGGAACCAAGAGACCCAGTACTTC; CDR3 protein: CASSIGWGNQETQYF
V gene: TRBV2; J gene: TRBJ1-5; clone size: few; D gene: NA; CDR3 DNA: TGTGCCAGCGAAAAAGATAGCAATCAGCCCCAGCATTTT; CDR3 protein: CASEKDSNQPQHF
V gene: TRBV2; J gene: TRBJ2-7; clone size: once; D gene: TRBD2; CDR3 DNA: TGTGCCAGCACTGAGCGGGAGACTTCCTACGAGCAGTACTTC; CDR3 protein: CASTERETSYEQYF
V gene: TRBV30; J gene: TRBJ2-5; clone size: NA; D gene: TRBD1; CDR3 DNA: TGTGCCTGGAGTGTACTTGGGACAGGGGTAGAGACCCAGTACTTC; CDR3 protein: CAWSVLGTGVETQYF
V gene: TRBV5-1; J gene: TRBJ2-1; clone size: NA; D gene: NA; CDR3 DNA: TGCGCCAGCAGCCGGACCCCGGGAGAAAGGGGATACAATGAGCAGTTCTTC; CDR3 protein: CASSRTPGERGYNEQFF
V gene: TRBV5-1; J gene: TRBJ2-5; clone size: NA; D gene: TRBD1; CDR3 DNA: TGCGCCAGCAGCGATGGACAGGGGAACCGAGAGACCCAGTACTTC; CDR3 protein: CASSDGQGNRETQYF
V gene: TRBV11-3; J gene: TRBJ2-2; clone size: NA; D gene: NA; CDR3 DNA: TGTGCCAGCAGCTTAGATCGCGGGGCCGGGGAGCTGTTTTTT; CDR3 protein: CASSLDRGAGELFF
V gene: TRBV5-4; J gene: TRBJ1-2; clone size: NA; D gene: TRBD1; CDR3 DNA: TGTGCCAGCAGCTGGACAGGGGGCTATGGCTACACCTTC; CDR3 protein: CASSWTGGYGYTF
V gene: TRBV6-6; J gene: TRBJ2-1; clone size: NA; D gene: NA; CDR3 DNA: TGTGCCAGCAGTTACTCGATTAACCTGGGCAATGAGCAGTTCTTC; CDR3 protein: CASSYSINLGNEQFF
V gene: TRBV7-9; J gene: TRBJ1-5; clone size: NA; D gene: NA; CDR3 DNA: TGTGCCAGCAGCCGGTCGGGCGCAAGGAATAGCAATCAGCCCCAGCATTTT; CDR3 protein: CASSRSGARNSNQPQHF
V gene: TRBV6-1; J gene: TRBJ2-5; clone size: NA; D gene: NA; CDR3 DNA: TGTGCCAGCAGTGACAGGGTCGGAGAGACCCAGTACTTC; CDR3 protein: CASSDRVGETQYF
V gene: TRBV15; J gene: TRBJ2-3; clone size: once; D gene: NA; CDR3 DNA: TGTGCCACCAGCAGAGCGGGGACCCGAGGGGATACGCAGTATTTT; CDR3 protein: CATSRAGTRGDTQYF
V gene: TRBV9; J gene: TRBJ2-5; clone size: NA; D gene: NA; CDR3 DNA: TGTGCCAGCAGCGTAGACAGCGGTGGGACCAAAGAGACCCAGTACTTC; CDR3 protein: CASSVDSGGTKETQYF
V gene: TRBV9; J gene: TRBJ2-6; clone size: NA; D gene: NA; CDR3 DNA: TGTGCCAGCAGCGTAGGAAAGACTGGGGCCAACGTCCTGACTTTC; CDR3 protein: CASSVGKTGANVLTF
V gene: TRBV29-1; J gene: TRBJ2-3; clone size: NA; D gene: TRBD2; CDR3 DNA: TGCAGCGGCCGGGGGGGTACTAGCACGCCAGATACGCAGTATTTT; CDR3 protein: CSGRGGTSTPDTQYF
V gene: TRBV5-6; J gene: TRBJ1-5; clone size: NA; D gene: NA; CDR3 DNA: TGTGCCAGCAGCTCCATACAGGCAGGCCATCAGCCCCAGCATTTT; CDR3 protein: CASSSIQAGHQPQHF
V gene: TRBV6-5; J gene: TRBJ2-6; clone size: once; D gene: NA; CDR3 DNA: TGTGCCAGCAGTTCCACAGGGTCTGGGGCCAACGTCCTGACTTTC; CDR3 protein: CASSSTGSGANVLTF
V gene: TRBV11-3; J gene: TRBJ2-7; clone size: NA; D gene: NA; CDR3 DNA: TGTGCCAGCAGCTTAGAAGAAGGGGAGACAGGAGCCTTCTCCTACGAGCAGTACTTC; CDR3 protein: CASSLEEGETGAFSYEQYF
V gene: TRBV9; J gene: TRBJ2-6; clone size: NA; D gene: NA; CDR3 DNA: TGTGCCAGCAGCGTAGCACGTTCTGGGACCAACGTCCTGACTTTC; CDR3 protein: CASSVARSGTNVLTF
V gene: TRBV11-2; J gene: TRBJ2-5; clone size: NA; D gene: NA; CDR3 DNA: TGTGCCAGCAGCTTAGATAGCTTGGAGACCCAGTACTTC; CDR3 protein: CASSLDSLETQYF